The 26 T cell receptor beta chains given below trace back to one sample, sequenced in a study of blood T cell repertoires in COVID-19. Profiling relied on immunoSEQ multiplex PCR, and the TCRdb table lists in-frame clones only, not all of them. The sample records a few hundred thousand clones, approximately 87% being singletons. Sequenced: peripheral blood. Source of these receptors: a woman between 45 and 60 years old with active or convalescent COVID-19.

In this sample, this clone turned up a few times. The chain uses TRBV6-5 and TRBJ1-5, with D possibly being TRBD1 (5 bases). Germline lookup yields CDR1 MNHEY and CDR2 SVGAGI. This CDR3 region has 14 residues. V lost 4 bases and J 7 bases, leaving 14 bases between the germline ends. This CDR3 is CASSLTEIGQPQHF. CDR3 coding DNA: TGTGCCAGCAGTTTGACAGAAATCGGCCAGCCCCAGCATTTT.

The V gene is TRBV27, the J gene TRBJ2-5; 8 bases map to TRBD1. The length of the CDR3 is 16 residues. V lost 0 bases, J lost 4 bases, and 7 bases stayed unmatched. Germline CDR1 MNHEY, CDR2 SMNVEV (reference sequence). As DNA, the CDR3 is TGTGCCAGCAGTTTATCGCCAGGGGGCGTTGGAGAGACCCAGTACTTC. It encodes CASSLSPGGVGETQYF.

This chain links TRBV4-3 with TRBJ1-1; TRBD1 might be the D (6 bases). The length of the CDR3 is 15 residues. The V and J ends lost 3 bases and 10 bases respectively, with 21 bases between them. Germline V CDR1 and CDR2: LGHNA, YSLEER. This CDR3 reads CASSQSLGGALGAFF. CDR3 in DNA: TGCGCCAGCAGCCAGAGCCTCGGGGGGGCCTTAGGAGCTTTCTTT.

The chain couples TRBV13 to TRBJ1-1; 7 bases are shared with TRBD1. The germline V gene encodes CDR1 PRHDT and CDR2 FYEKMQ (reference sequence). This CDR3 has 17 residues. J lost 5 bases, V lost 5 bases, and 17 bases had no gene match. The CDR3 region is CASSGRQGGILGTEAFF. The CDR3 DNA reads TGTGCCAGCAGCGGAAGACAGGGTGGAATTTTGGGGACTGAAGCTTTCTTT.

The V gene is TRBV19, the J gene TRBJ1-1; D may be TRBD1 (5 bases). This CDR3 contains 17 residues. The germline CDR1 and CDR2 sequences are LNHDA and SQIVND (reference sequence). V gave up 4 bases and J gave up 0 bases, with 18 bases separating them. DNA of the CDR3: TGTGCCAGTAGTACCAACCGGGGACTGATCATGAACACTGAAGCTTTCTTT. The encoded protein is CASSTNRGLIMNTEAFF.

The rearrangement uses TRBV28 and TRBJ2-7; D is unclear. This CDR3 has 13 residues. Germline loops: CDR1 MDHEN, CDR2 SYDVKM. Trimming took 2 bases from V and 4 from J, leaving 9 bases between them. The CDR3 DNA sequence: TGTGCCAGCAGTTTAGCCCGGCGGTACGAGCAGTACTTC. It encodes CASSLARRYEQYF.

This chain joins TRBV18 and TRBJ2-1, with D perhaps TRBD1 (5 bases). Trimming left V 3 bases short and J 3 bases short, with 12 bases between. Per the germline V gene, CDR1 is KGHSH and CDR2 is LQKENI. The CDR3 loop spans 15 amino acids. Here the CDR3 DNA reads TGTGCCAGCTCACCCAGACAGTCCCTCTACAATGAGCAGTTCTTC. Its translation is CASSPRQSLYNEQFF.

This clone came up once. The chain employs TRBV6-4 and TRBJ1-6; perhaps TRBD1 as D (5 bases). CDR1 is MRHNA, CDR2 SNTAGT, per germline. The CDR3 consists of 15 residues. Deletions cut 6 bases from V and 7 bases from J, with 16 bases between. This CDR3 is CASRARVGANSPLHF. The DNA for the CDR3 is TGTGCCAGCAGGGCTCGGGTAGGGGCCAATTCACCCCTCCACTTT.

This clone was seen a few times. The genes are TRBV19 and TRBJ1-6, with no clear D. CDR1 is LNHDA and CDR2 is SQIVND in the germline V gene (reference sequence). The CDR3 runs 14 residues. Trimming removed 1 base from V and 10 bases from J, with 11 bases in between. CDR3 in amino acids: CASSIVKGRSPLHF. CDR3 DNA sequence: TGTGCCAGTAGTATAGTGAAAGGGAGGTCACCCCTCCACTTT.

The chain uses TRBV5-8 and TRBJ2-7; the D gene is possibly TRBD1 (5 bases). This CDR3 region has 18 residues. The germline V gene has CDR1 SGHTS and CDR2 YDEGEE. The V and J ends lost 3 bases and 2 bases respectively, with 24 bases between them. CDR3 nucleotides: TGTGCCAGCAGCTCGGACAAGACCAGGGTTTCTAAGGCCTACGAGCAGTACTTC. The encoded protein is CASSSDKTRVSKAYEQYF.

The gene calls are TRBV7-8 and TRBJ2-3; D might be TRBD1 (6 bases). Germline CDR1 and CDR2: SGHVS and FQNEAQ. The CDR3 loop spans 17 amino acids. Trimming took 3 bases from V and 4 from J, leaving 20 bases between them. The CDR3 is CASSFYREGIIADTQYF. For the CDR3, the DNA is TGTGCCAGCAGCTTTTACAGGGAAGGTATCATAGCAGATACGCAGTATTTT.

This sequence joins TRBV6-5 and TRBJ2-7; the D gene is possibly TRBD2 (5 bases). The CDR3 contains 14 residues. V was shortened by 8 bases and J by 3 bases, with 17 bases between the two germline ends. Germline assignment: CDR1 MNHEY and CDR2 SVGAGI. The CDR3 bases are TGTGCCAGCGGGAGACCCGCAGAGGACTACGAGCAGTACTTC. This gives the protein CASGRPAEDYEQYF.

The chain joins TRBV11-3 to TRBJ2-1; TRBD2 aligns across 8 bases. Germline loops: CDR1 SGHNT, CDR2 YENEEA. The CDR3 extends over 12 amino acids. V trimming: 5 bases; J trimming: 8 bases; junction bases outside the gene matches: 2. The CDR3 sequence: CASSGLAHEQFF. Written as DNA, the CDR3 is TGTGCCAGCAGCGGACTAGCCCATGAGCAGTTCTTC.

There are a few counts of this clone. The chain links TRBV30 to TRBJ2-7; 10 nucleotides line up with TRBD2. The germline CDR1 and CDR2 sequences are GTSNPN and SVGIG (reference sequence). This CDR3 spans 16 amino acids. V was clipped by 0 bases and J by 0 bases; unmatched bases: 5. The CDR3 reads CAWSVRTSGSSYEQYF. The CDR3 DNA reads TGTGCCTGGAGTGTCAGGACTAGCGGCAGCTCCTACGAGCAGTACTTC.

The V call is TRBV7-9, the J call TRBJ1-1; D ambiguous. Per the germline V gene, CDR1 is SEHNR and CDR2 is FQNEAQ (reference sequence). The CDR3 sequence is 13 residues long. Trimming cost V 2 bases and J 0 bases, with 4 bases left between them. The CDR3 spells CASSLSMNTEAFF. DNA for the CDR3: TGTGCCAGCAGCTTATCTATGAACACTGAAGCTTTCTTT.

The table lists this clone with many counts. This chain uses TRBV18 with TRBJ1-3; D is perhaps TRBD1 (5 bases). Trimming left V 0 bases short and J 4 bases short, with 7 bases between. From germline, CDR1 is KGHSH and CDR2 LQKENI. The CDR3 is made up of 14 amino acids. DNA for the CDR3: TGTGCCAGCTCACCACCAGGGGTCGGAAACACCATATATTTT. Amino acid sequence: CASSPPGVGNTIYF.

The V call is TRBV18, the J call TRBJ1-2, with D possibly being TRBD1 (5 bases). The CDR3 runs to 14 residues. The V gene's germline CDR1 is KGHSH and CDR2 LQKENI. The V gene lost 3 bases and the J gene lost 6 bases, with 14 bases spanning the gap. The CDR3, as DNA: TGTGCCAGCTCACCCCAAAGAGACAGCGATGGCTACACCTTC. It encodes CASSPQRDSDGYTF.

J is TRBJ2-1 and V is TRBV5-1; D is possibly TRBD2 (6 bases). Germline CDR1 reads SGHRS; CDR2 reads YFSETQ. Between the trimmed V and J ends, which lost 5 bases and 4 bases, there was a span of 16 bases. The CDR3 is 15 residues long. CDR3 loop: CASRTGGEPYNEQFF. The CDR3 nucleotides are TGCGCCAGCAGAACGGGCGGGGAGCCGTACAATGAGCAGTTCTTC.

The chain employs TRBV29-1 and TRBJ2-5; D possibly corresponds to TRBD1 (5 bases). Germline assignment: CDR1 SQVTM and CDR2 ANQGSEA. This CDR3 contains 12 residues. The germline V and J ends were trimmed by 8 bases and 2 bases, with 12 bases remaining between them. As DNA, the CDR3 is TGCAGCTCACAGGAGATACAAGAGACCCAGTACTTC. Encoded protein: CSSQEIQETQYF.

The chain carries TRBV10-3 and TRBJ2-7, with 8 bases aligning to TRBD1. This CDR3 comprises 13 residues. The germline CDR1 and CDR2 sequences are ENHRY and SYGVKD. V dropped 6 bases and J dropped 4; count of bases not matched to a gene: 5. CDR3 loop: CAISGTGDYEQYF. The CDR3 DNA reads TGTGCCATCAGCGGGACAGGTGATTACGAGCAGTACTTC.

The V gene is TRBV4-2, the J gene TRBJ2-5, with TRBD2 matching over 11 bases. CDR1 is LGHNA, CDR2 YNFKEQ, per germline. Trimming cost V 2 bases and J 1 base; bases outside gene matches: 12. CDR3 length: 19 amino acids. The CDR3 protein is CASSQFTGTSGEIQETQYF. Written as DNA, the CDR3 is TGTGCCAGCAGCCAATTCACCGGGACTAGCGGTGAGATCCAAGAGACCCAGTACTTC.

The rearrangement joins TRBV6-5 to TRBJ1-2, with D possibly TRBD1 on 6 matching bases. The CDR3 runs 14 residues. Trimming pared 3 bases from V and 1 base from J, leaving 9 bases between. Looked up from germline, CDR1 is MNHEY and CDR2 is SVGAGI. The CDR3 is CASSYEGVNYGYTF. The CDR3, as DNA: TGTGCCAGCAGTTATGAGGGGGTTAACTATGGCTACACCTTC.

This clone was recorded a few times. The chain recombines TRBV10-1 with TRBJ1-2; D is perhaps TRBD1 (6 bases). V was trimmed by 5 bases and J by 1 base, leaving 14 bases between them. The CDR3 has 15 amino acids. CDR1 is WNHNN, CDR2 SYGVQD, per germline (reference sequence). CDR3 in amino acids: CASSTYPGHNYGYTF. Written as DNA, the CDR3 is TGCGCCAGCAGTACATATCCGGGACATAACTATGGCTACACCTTC.

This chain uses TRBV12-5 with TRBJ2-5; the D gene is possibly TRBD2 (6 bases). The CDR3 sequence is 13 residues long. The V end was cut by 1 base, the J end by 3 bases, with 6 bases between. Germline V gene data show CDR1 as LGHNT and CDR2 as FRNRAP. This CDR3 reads CASGLGLEETQYF. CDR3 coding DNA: TGTGCTAGTGGTTTGGGACTAGAAGAGACCCAGTACTTC.

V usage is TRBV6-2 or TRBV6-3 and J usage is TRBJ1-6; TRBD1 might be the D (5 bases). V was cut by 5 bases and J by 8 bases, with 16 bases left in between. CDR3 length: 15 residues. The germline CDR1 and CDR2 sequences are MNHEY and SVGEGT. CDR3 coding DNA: TGTGCCAGCAGTGCCATCAGGGTTTGGGATTCACCCCTCCACTTT. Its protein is CASSAIRVWDSPLHF.

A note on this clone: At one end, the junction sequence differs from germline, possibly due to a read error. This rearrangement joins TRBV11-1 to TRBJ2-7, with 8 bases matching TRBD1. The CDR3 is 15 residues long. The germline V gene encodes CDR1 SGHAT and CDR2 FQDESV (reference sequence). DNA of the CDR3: TGTGCCAGCAGCTTAGAGGGGACAGGTGTCTCCGGAATGAACTTC. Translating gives CASSLEGTGVSGMNF.